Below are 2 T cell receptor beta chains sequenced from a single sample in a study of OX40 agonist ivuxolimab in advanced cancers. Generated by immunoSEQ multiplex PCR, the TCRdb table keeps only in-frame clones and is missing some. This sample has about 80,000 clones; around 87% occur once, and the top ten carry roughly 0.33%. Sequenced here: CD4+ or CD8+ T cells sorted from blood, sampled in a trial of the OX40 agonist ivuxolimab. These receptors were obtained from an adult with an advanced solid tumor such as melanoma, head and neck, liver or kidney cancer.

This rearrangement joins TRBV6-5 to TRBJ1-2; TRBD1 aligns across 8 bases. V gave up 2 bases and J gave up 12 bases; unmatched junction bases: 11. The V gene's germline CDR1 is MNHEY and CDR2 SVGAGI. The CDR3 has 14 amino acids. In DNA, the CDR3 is TGTGCCAGCAGTTACGGAGGACAGGGAAATGTGCACACCTTC. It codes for CASSYGGQGNVHTF.

CDR3 in DNA: TGTGCCAGCAGCCCCACTGCGGGACAGACTTATGGCTACACCTTC. Its protein is CASSPTAGQTYGYTF. V usage is TRBV5-5 and J usage is TRBJ1-2, with TRBD1 identical over 7 bases. CDR3 length equals 15 residues. Germline values: CDR1 SGHKS, CDR2 YYEKEE (reference sequence). The trim removed 4 bases at V and 5 bases at J, leaving 11 bases unmatched.